This T cell receptor beta chain is from a study of OX40 agonist ivuxolimab in advanced cancers. As regards this clone: Antigen unknown.

Between the trimmed V and J ends, which lost 0 bases and 0 bases, there was a span of 10 bases. The CDR3 is made up of 17 amino acids. CDR1 is SGHDT, CDR2 YYEEEE, per germline. Clones were read by immunoSEQ multiplex PCR, and TCRdb kept only the in-frame ones, dropping some. This repertoire shows tens of thousands of clones, 86% found once; its top ten account for over 0.3%. Study results and caveats: Compared with others, partial responders at 0.1-3.0 mg/kg displayed clonal expansion among the lowest.

This clonotype originated in an adult with an advanced solid tumor such as melanoma, head and neck, liver or kidney cancer. This chain connects TRBV5-6 to TRBJ1-6; possibly TRBD1 for D (6 bases). The specimen comprised CD4+ or CD8+ T cells sorted from blood, sampled in a trial of the OX40 agonist ivuxolimab. The CDR3 loop reads CASSLVQGNSYNSPLHF. The CDR3 nucleotides are TGTGCCAGCAGCTTGGTTCAGGGGAACTCCTATAATTCACCCCTCCACTTT.